This T cell receptor (beta chain) was sequenced during a study of tumor and adjacent non-tumor tissue in lung cancer. Study background: Aged about 30 to 76 years, patients included nine to ten men and five or six women with stage I to III disease.

The library came from three nested PCR rounds adapted from ARM-PCR protocols. TCRdb independently ran MiXCR on the multiplex PCR reads; one entry per CDR3 protein. The sample includes around 140,000 distinct CDR3 sequences, 66% seen only once; the top ten take over 15%. This sample's RNA came from whole unsorted tissue. Worth noting for this clonotype: No conserved phenylalanine or tryptophan ends this CDR3, so it is likely a read error.

The clonotype was recovered from a man in his sixties with small cell lung cancer. Sequencing was performed on lung tumor tissue.

The CDR3 bases are TGTGCCAGCAGCGAGGGAGGGTATAGTACAGATACGCAGTATCTT. This codes for CASSEGGYSTDTQYL. The V gene is TRBV6-1, the J gene TRBJ2-3; 7 bases line up with TRBD2. The CDR3 runs 15 residues. The germline V gene encodes CDR1 MNHNS and CDR2 SASEGT. V gave up 6 bases and J gave up 3 bases; unmatched junction bases: 9.